This T cell receptor (beta chain) was captured by sequencing in a study of PD-L1 blockade in urothelial cancer. The germline V gene has CDR1 SGHTA and CDR2 FQGTGA. The CDR3 spans 16 residues. V lost 5 bases to trimming and J lost 1 base, with 14 bases between them. Study-wide points: At 3 weeks on treatment, tumor-associated clones expanded more with durable benefit.

TCRdb's table, derived via immunoSEQ multiplex PCR, lists solely in-frame clones and lacks some. This table has 70,000 to 75,000 clones, around 84% appearing once. A note on this clone: The antigen is not known.

The receptor was isolated from an older man with urothelial cancer. The chain uses TRBV7-3 and TRBJ2-2; TRBD2 is a possible D gene (7 bases). The specimen was PBMCs, collected around atezolizumab (anti-PD-L1) treatment. CDR3 protein: CASSPGASGNTGELFF. In DNA, the CDR3 is TGTGCCAGCAGCCCGGGGGCTAGCGGGAACACCGGGGAGCTGTTTTTT.